This T cell receptor (beta chain) emerged from a study of shared clonotypes between healthy human individuals. Study-level points and caveats: A few donors had about 5.1% of their naive CD4 clonotypes in common. Measured sharing among donors was expected to vary with sequencing depth.

Deletions cut 1 base from V and 1 base from J, with 7 bases between. CDR1 is MDHEN and CDR2 is SYDVKM in the germline V gene. This CDR3 has 14 amino acids. Profiling relied on immunoSEQ multiplex PCR, and the TCRdb table lists in-frame clones only, not all of them. The sample consists of approximately 1.1 million clones, approximately 80% of them appearing once. As for this clone: Its antigen is not known.

The TCR originated in a man between 18 and 29 years old in good health. Some clones in this sample may be carry-over from other donors' samples. The chain couples TRBV28 to TRBJ1-1; D unresolved. Material: memory CD4+ T cells from PBMCs. Documented subset: CD45RA-negative fraction. CDR3 amino acids: CASSLLYKNTEAFF. The CDR3 DNA is TGTGCCAGCAGTTTATTGTATAAGAACACTGAAGCTTTCTTT.